This is a list of T cell receptor beta chains from one sample in a study of neurological immune-mediated disorders. TCRdb used MiXCR to reprocess the 5' RACE reads, holding one entry per CDR3 protein. The repertoire holds approximately 21,000 distinct CDR3 sequences, approximately 6.2% seen once, with about 48% in the top ten. What was sequenced was CD8+ T cells from blood. All receptors derive from a man younger than 35 in good health. The CDR3 runs from the conserved cysteine through the conserved F or W. Fields, in order: V gene, clone size, D gene, J gene, CDR3 protein, CDR3 DNA. The D gene is left open where the match is weak. Size values are once, few and many counts, or a class for expanded clones, and some rows have none.

>TRBV6-5|many|.|TRBJ1-2
CASRGYYGYTF
TGTGCCAGCAGGGGTTACTATGGCTACACCTTC
>TRBV11-2|many|TRBD1|TRBJ2-7
CASRGDSSYEQYF
TGTGCCAGCAGGGGGGACAGTTCCTACGAGCAGTACTTC
>TRBV20-1|many|.|TRBJ2-5
CSAEGGAEETQYF
TGCAGTGCTGAAGGGGGGGCCGAAGAGACCCAGTACTTC
>TRBV7-2|many|.|TRBJ1-1
CASSPRTQVEAFF
TGTGCCAGCAGCCCGAGGACACAGGTAGAAGCTTTCTTT
>TRBV5-1|many|.|TRBJ2-7
CASSLDGGTYEQYF
TGCGCCAGCAGCTTGGATGGGGGGACCTACGAGCAGTACTTC
>TRBV27|many|TRBD2|TRBJ2-7
CASSLSLAGGFYEQYF
TGTGCCAGCAGTTTATCATTAGCGGGGGGATTCTACGAGCAGTACTTC
>TRBV25-1|many|TRBD1|TRBJ2-2
CDRTGVTGELFF
TGTGACCGGACAGGGGTTACCGGGGAGCTGTTTTTT
>TRBV20-1|many|.|TRBJ1-5
CSAHLPDRPYQPQHF
TGCAGTGCTCACCTCCCGGACAGACCTTATCAGCCCCAGCATTTT
>TRBV11-3|.|.|TRBJ2-1
CANSKGDNEQFF
TGTGCCAACAGCAAGGGGGACAATGAGCAGTTCTTC
>TRBV29-1|many|.|TRBJ2-1
CSVEVEQFF
TGCAGCGTTGAAGTTGAGCAGTTCTTC
>TRBV4-3|.|TRBD1|TRBJ1-1
CASSQERTGWMKAFF
TGCGCCAGCAGCCAAGAACGGACAGGATGGATGAAAGCTTTCTTT
>TRBV9|many|TRBD1|TRBJ1-1
CASSVVTGKAFF
TGTGCCAGCAGCGTAGTGACAGGGAAAGCTTTCTTT
>TRBV4-2|.|.|TRBJ1-1
CASSSLMDTEAFF
TGTGCCAGCAGCTCCCTGATGGACACTGAAGCTTTCTTT
>TRBV7-9|many|.|TRBJ2-1
CASSFASDEQFF
TGTGCCAGCAGCTTTGCTAGCGATGAGCAGTTCTTC
>TRBV18|many|.|TRBJ2-1
CASPAGSEQFF
TGTGCCAGCCCGGCGGGTAGTGAGCAGTTCTTC
>TRBV6-2/TRBV6-3|many|TRBD1|TRBJ2-1
CAAYSGTGDVHEQFF
TGTGCCGCCTACTCCGGGACAGGGGACGTCCATGAGCAGTTCTTC
>TRBV6-5|many|.|TRBJ1-1
CASTPMGVTEAFF
TGTGCCAGCACCCCGATGGGGGTCACTGAAGCTTTCTTT
>TRBV3-1|many|.|TRBJ2-1
CASSPQKSSYNEQFF
TGTGCCAGCAGCCCTCAGAAGAGCTCCTACAATGAGCAGTTCTTC
>TRBV20-1|many|TRBD2|TRBJ2-7
CSAKIAGEIYEQYF
TGCAGTGCAAAAATAGCGGGGGAGATCTACGAGCAGTACTTC
>TRBV9|many|.|TRBJ1-1
CASSVGNSATTF
TGTGCCAGCAGCGTAGGTAATTCTGCAACTACCTTT
>TRBV3-1|many|.|TRBJ1-5
CASSSDRWVQPQHF
TGTGCCAGCAGCTCTGACAGATGGGTTCAGCCCCAGCATTTT
>TRBV5-1|medium-sized|.|TRBJ2-5
CASSLRVEETQYF
TGCGCCAGCAGCTTAAGGGTTGAAGAGACCCAGTACTTC